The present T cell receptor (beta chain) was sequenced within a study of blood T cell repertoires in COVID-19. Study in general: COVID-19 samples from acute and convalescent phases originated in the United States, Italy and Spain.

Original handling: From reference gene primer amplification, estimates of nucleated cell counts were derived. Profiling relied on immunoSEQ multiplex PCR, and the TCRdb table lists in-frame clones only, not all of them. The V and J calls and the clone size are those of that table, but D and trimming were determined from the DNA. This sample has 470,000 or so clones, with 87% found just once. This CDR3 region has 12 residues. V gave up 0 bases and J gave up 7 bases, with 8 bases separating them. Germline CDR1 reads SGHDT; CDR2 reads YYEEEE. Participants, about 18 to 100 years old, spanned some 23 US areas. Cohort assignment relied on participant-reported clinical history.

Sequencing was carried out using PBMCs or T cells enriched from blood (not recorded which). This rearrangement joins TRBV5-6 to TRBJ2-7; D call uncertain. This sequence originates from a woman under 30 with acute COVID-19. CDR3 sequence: CASSLVRHEQYF. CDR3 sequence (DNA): TGTGCCAGCAGCTTGGTCAGACATGAGCAGTACTTC.